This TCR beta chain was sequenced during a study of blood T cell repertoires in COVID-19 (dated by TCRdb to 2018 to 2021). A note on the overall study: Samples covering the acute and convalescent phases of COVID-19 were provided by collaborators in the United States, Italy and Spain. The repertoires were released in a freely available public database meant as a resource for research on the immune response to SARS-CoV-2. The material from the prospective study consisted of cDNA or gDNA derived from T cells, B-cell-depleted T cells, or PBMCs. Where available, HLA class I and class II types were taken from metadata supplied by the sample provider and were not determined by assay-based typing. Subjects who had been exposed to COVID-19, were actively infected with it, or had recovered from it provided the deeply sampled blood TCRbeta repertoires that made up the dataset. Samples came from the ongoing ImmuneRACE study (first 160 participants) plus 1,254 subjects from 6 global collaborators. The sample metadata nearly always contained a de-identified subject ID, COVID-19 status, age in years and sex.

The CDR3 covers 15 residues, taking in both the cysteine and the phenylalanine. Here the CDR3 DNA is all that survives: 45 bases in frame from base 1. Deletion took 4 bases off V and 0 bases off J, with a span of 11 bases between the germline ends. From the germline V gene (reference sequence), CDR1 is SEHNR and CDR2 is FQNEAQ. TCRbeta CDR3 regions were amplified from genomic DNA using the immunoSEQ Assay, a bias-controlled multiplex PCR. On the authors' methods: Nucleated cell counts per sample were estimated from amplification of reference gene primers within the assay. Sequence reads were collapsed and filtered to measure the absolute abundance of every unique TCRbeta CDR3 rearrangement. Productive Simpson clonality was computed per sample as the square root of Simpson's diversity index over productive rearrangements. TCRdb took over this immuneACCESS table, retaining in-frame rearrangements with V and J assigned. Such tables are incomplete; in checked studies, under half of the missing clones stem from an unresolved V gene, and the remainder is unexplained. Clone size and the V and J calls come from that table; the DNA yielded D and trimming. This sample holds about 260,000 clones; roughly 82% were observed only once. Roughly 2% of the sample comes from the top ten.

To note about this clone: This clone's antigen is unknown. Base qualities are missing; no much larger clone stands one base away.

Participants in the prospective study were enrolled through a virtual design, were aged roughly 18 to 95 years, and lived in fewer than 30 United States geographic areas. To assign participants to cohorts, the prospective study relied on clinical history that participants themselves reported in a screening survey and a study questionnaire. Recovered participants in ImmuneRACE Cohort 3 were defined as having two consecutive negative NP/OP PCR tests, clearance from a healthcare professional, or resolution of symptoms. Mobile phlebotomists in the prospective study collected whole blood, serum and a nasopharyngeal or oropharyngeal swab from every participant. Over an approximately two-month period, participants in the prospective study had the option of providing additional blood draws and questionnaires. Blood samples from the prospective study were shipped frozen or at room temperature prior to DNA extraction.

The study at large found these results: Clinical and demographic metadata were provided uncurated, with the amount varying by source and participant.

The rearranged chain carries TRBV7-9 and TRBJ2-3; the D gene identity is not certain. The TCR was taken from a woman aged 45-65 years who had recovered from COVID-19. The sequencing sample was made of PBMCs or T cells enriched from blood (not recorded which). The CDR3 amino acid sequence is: CASSSSKTSTDTQYF. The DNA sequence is TGTGCCAGCAGCTCTTCTAAAACTAGCACAGATACGCAGTATTTT.